Listed here is a single T cell receptor beta chain. One end of the junction does not line up with germline, which may come from a read error. The record originates from a study of blood T cell repertoires in COVID-19. Generated by immunoSEQ multiplex PCR, the TCRdb table keeps only in-frame clones and is missing some. The sample holds roughly 200,000 clones; approximately 88% are singletons and the top ten take 4% to 5%. The germline V gene encodes CDR1 GTSNPN and CDR2 SVGIG (reference sequence). The CDR3 spans 12 residues. The rearrangement joins TRBV30 to TRBJ1-2; D gene unclear. The specimen sequenced was peripheral blood. This clonotype originated in a woman between 25 and 40 years old with acute or convalescent COVID-19. Written as DNA, the CDR3 is TGTGCCCGGAGCTTGGCCACCTATGGCTACACCTTC. Its protein product is CARSLATYGYTF.